This TCR beta chain was recorded in a study of blood T cell repertoires in COVID-19. Germline CDR1 and CDR2: MGHRA and YSYEKL. J gave up 5 bases and V 6 bases, and 13 bases lay outside the gene matches. The CDR3 has 17 residues. In the original workflow: Amplifying reference gene primers gave estimates of nucleated cell counts. The protocol was immunoSEQ multiplex PCR, while the TCRdb copy is restricted to in-frame clones and leaves out a portion. The V and J calls and the clone size are those of that table, but D and trimming were determined from the DNA. The sample lists just over 350,000 clones; 75% to 90% were seen once. Enrollment of patients from Seattle took place during active infection, with longitudinal follow-up.

Sequencing was performed on peripheral blood. The rearrangement uses TRBV4-1 and TRBJ1-5, with TRBD1 matching over 10 bases. This receptor was obtained from a woman between 55 and 75 years old with COVID-19, enrolled during active disease. CDR3 sequence reads: CASSHPPGQGSDQPQHF. The CDR3 bases are TGCGCCAGCAGTCATCCCCCGGGACAGGGGTCTGATCAGCCCCAGCATTTT.